A single TCR beta chain is shown here with its context. Profiling relied on immunoSEQ multiplex PCR, and the TCRdb table lists in-frame clones only, not all of them. In the table there are around 300,000 clones, roughly 90% of which are singletons. The CDR3 is made up of 13 amino acids. Trimming removed 3 bases from V and 3 bases from J, with 7 bases in between. Looked up from germline, CDR1 is KGHSH and CDR2 is LQKENI. This record comes from a study of blood T cell repertoires in COVID-19. The chain links TRBV18 to TRBJ2-3; D gene unclear. The clonotype originates from a woman between 25 and 40 years old who had recovered from COVID-19. The sequencing sample was made of PBMCs or T cells enriched from blood (not recorded which). As DNA, the CDR3 is TGTGCCAGCTCACCGCAAACAACAGATACGCAGTATTTT. It specifies CASSPQTTDTQYF. Looking up the rest from reference TRBV18 and TRBJ2-3 gives the full variable domain: NAGVMQNPRHLVRRRGQEARLRCSPMKGHSHVYWYRQLPEEGLKFMVYLQKENIIDESGMPKERFSAEFPKEGPSILRIQQVVRGDSAAYFCASSPQTTDTQYFGPGTRLTVL.